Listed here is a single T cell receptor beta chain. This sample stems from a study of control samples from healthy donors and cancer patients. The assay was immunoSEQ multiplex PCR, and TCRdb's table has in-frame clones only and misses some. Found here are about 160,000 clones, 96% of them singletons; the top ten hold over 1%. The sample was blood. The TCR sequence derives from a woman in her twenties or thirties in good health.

The CDR3 nucleotides are TGTGCCAGCAGTTTACCCGGGGGCCGGAGGACTGAAGCTTTCTTT. It is translated as CASSLPGGRRTEAFF. V usage is TRBV28 and J usage is TRBJ1-1, with D perhaps matching TRBD1 (6 bases). The V end was cut by 2 bases, the J end by 5 bases, with 15 bases between. The CDR3 is made up of 15 amino acids. Germline lookup yields CDR1 MDHEN and CDR2 SYDVKM.